This T cell receptor beta chain was sequenced in a study of control samples from healthy donors and cancer patients. The CDR3 runs to 13 residues. V lost 9 bases, J lost 1 base, and 12 bases lay in between. Per germline, CDR1 LNHDA and CDR2 SQIVND (reference sequence). Produced via immunoSEQ multiplex PCR; TCRdb's table is partial and in-frame only. The sample holds over 80,000 clones, roughly 89% seen once. The specimen was blood. This receptor was taken from a man aged 25 to 40 in good health. The chain couples TRBV19 to TRBJ2-5, with D hard to call. CDR3: CARKGVSQETQYF. In nucleotides, the CDR3 is TGTGCCAGGAAGGGTGTCAGCCAAGAGACCCAGTACTTC.